What follows are 17 T cell receptor beta chains derived from one specimen sequenced in a study of T cells in narcolepsy. The data were produced by immunoSEQ multiplex PCR, yet TCRdb's version contains in-frame clones alone and is incomplete. The sample lists 25,000 to 40,000 clones, approximately 87% occurring once. The sequenced sample consisted of CD45RA- memory CD4+ T cells from PBMCs. These receptors were taken from a human donor with narcolepsy.

The V and J genes are TRBV5-1 and TRBJ1-1; D ambiguous. The CDR3 runs to 14 residues. The V gene's germline CDR1 is SGHRS and CDR2 YFSETQ. Trimming removed 3 bases at V and 7 bases at J, with 16 bases between. The CDR3 DNA is TGCGCCAGCAGCTCCGGAGGGAGGAAGGTTGAAGCTTTCTTT. Translating gives CASSSGGRKVEAFF.

This chain uses TRBV6-1 with TRBJ1-2, with D unclear. Between the trimmed V and J ends, which lost 8 bases and 5 bases, there was a span of 9 bases. Germline V gene data show CDR1 as MNHNS and CDR2 as SASEGT. The CDR3 consists of 11 residues. The CDR3 coding sequence is TGTGCCAGCTCGGGCCTTTATGGCTACACCTTC. Protein: CASSGLYGYTF.

The J gene is TRBJ1-1, the V gene TRBV6-1; TRBD1 matches at 9 bases. J gave up 0 bases and V 7 bases, and 6 bases lay outside the gene matches. From germline, CDR1 is MNHNS and CDR2 SASEGT. The CDR3 loop spans 15 amino acids. The CDR3 spells CASKQQGAMNTEAFF. CDR3 coding DNA: TGTGCCAGCAAGCAACAGGGGGCGATGAACACTGAAGCTTTCTTT.

The chain has TRBV29-1 and TRBJ1-4; D not certain. CDR3 length: 11 amino acids. The germline V gene encodes CDR1 SQVTM and CDR2 ANQGSEA. V was pared by 4 bases and J by 8 bases, with 8 bases between. In DNA form, the CDR3 reads TGCAGCGTTGGGACGAAGGAAAAACTGTTTTTT. Protein: CSVGTKEKLFF. Filled out from reference TRBV29-1 and TRBJ1-4, the complete variable domain reads SAVISQKPSRDICQRGTSLTIQCQVDSQVTMMFWYRQQPGQSLTLIATANQGSEATYESGFVIDKFPISRPNLTFSTLTVSNMSPEDSSIYLCSVGTKEKLFFGSGTQLSVL.

The V gene is TRBV5-4, the J gene TRBJ1-1; 11 bases map to TRBD1. This CDR3 spans 16 amino acids. The germline gives CDR1 SGHNT, CDR2 YYREEE (reference sequence). V lost 0 bases and J lost 0; bases outside the gene matches: 1. CDR3 sequence: CASSLGDRGLNTEAFF. The CDR3, as DNA: TGTGCCAGCAGCTTGGGGGACAGGGGGTTGAACACTGAAGCTTTCTTT.

The chain carries TRBV6-5 and TRBJ2-7; TRBD2 aligns across 8 bases. Germline assignment: CDR1 MNHEY and CDR2 SVGAGI. CDR3 size: 15 residues. Losses at the gene ends were 0 bases for V and 2 bases for J; bases not matched to a gene: 3. The chain's CDR3 is CASSYSLGGAYEQYF. In DNA form, the CDR3 reads TGTGCCAGCAGTTACTCCCTCGGGGGGGCCTACGAGCAGTACTTC.

The chain combines TRBV5-8 with TRBJ1-6; D unresolved. Germline CDR1 reads SGHTS; CDR2 reads YDEGEE. The CDR3 consists of 14 residues. Trimming took off 4 bases at V and 8 bases at J, with 13 bases between the two ends. Here the CDR3 DNA reads TGTGCCAGCAGCGTGGGGTTTAGGGATTCACCCCTCCACTTT. Its translation: CASSVGFRDSPLHF.

The rearrangement links TRBV28 to TRBJ2-7, with 7 bases matching TRBD1. The CDR3 consists of 15 residues. In germline, CDR1 is MDHEN, CDR2 SYDVKM. V was pared by 11 bases and J by 5 bases, with 18 bases of the junction left unmatched. CDR3 in amino acids: CASYLGAGGRHEQYF. The CDR3 coding sequence is TGTGCCTCCTACCTAGGGGCAGGGGGAAGGCACGAGCAGTACTTC.

V gene TRBV6-4 combines with J gene TRBJ2-3; 10 bases agree with TRBD1. The CDR3 length is 15 residues. Germline V CDR1 and CDR2: MRHNA, SNTAGT. Losses at the gene ends were 6 bases for V and 5 bases for J; bases not matched to a gene: 8. The CDR3 region is CASRRTGGSVDTQYF. The CDR3 DNA reads as TGTGCCAGCAGGCGGACAGGGGGATCGGTAGATACGCAGTATTTT.

V and J are TRBV28 and TRBJ2-7; 9 bases agree with TRBD2. Unmatched junction bases numbered 13, after V lost 5 bases and J lost 2 bases. The CDR3 spans 17 residues. CDR1 and CDR2 (germline): MDHEN, SYDVKM. The CDR3 protein is CASSPNLVGGRAYEQYF. The DNA of the CDR3 is TGTGCCAGCAGTCCAAACCTCGTCGGCGGGAGGGCCTACGAGCAGTACTTC.

This chain joins TRBV19 and TRBJ2-7; possibly TRBD2 for D (6 bases). V lost 7 bases and J 4 bases, leaving 17 bases between the germline ends. Germline assignment: CDR1 LNHDA and CDR2 SQIVND (reference sequence). The CDR3 loop spans 14 amino acids. CDR3 bases: TGTGCCAGTAAATCGCGGGGCTCCGCTTACGAGCAGTACTTC. It codes for CASKSRGSAYEQYF.

The chain combines TRBV11-2 with TRBJ2-5, with 11 nucleotides matching TRBD2. CDR1 is SGHAT and CDR2 is FQNNGV in the germline V gene. CDR3 length equals 19 residues. The V and J ends lost 4 bases and 2 bases, in that order; junction bases with no gene match: 15. The CDR3 nucleotides read TGTGCCAGCAGCTACCGACAGGGATTGAGACTAGCGGGGCAAGAGACCCAGTACTTC. This translates into CASSYRQGLRLAGQETQYF.

The chain combines TRBV5-4 with TRBJ2-5; TRBD1 matches at 9 bases. Unmatched junction bases numbered 6, after V lost 1 base and J lost 2 bases. There are 16 residues in the CDR3. Germline loops: CDR1 SGHNT, CDR2 YYREEE (reference sequence). Here the CDR3 DNA reads TGTGCCAGCAGCTTGAGACAGGGGGGTTGGCAAGAGACCCAGTACTTC. Protein sequence: CASSLRQGGWQETQYF. The variable domain in full, completed from reference TRBV5-4 and TRBJ2-5, reads ETGVTQSPTHLIKTRGQQVTLRCSSQSGHNTVSWYQQALGQGPQFIFQYYREEENGRGNFPPRFSGLQFPNYSSELNVNALELDDSALYLCASSLRQGGWQETQYFGPGTRLLVL.

The J gene is TRBJ1-1, the V gene TRBV18, with D uncertain. V was clipped by 3 bases and J by 1 base, with 6 bases between them. Per germline, CDR1 KGHSH and CDR2 LQKENI. CDR3 size: 13 residues. The CDR3 loop reads CASSPDQNTEAFF. CDR3 nucleotide sequence: TGTGCCAGCTCACCTGATCAGAACACTGAAGCTTTCTTT.

The chain uses TRBV6-4 and TRBJ2-2, with D unresolved. CDR3 size: 13 residues. CDR1 is MRHNA, CDR2 SNTAGT, per germline. V was shortened by 7 bases and J by 4 bases, with 10 bases between the two germline ends. In DNA form, the CDR3 reads TGTGCCAGCAAAACGCCCCTCACCGGGGAGCTGTTTTTT. This sequence encodes CASKTPLTGELFF.

The sample holds one count of this clone. The genes are TRBV5-1 and TRBJ2-3; maybe TRBD1 (6 bases). V lost 3 bases and J 6 bases, leaving 23 bases between the germline ends. Germline CDR1 reads SGHRS; CDR2 reads YFSETQ. This CDR3 has 17 amino acids. The CDR3 sequence: CASSSGLTGQPGDTQYF. The CDR3 nucleotides read TGCGCCAGCAGCTCGGGCCTGACAGGACAACCTGGGGATACGCAGTATTTT. The full variable domain, in which reference TRBV5-1 and TRBJ2-3 provide the parts outside the CDR3, is KAGVTQTPRYLIKTRGQQVTLSCSPISGHRSVSWYQQTPGQGLQFLFEYFSETQRNKGNFPGRFSGRQFSNSRSEMNVSTLELGDSALYLCASSSGLTGQPGDTQYFGPGTRLTVL.

The chain links TRBV27 to TRBJ2-5; D gene ambiguous. The germline V gene encodes CDR1 MNHEY and CDR2 SMNVEV (reference sequence). V gave up 0 bases and J gave up 5 bases, with 7 bases separating them. This CDR3 contains 13 residues. The CDR3 loop reads CASSLSNGETQYF. CDR3 coding DNA: TGTGCCAGCAGTTTATCGAACGGGGAGACCCAGTACTTC.